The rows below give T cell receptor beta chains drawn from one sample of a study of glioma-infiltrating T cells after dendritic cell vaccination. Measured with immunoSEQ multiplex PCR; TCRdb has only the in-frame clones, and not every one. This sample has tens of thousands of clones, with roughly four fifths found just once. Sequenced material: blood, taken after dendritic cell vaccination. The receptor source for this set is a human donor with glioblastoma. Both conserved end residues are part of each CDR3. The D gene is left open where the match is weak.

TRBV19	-	CASSGSLSVTNEKLFF
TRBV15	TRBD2	CATSREGGRNNEQFF
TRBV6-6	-	CASSLEGDNQPQHF
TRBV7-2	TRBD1	CASSLRKGQSYGYTF
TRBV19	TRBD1	CASRETGNNQPQHF
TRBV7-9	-	CASSSGTYSYNSPLHF
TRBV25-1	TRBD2	CASALAGKDRTGELFF
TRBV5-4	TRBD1	CASSLRSTGGAAGELFF
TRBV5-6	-	CASSLADSSGYTF
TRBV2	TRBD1	CASSRTGVLGGYGYTF
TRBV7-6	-	CASSLVAGVEAFF
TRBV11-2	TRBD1	CASSPTGGTEAFF
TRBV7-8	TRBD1	CASSNGQEGEKLFF
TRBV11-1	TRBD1	CASSLVDRASPLHF
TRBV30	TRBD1	CAWSTGGVSGANVLTF
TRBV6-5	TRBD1	CASMDRGRGSPLHF
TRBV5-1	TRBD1	CASSIAGTGQETQYF
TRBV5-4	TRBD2	CASSSSGKGTDTQYF
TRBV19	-	CASRSGNTIYF
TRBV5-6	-	CASSLAVGNTIYF
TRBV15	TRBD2	CATSRGLGLAGVRTDTQYF
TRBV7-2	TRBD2	CASSLGAGGYEQYF
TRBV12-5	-	CASGLVLQSGYTF
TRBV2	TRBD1	CASRRGSGGAGTEAFF
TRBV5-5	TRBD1	CASIQGDTNEEKLFF
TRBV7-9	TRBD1	CASSLETGLYNEQFF
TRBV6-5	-	CASSYSGHQQYEQYF
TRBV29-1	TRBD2	CSVDIQREIAGSQYF
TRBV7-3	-	CASSLAENTEAFF
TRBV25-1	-	CASSEYYRADEQYF
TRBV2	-	CASSEEGGRNEQFF
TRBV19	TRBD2	CASIRTSGGPDEQFF
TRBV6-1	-	CASGREIGETQYF
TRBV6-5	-	CASSPGRVPGNTIYF
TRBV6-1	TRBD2	CASSATSGNYEQYF
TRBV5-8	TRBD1	CASSLGTGWNQPQHF
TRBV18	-	CASSPPPPSLGSQHF
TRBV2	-	CASTPSSHGELFF
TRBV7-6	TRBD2	CASSPSSGGLSAGELFF
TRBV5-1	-	CASSLDGRAQNEKLFF
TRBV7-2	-	CASSPDWGPYNEQFF
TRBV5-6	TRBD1	CASSPDRGLPYNEQFF
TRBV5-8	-	CASSQEYANTGELFF
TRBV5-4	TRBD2	CASSLPGGPEEQYF
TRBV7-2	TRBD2	CASSPWGSGANNEQFF
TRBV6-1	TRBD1	CASSGGQINQPQHF
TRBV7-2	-	CASSLVTNKNYGYTF
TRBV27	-	CASSLPRDGSNTEAFF
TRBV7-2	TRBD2	CASSPNQRGNTGELFF
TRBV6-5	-	CASSTQGGTEAFF
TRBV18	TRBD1	CASSPRQGPEAFF
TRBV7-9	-	CASSPRGDTGELFF
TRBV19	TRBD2	CASTPGWSSGRSRETQYF
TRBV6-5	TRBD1	CASSKGQGAWGYTF
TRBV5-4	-	CASSLRGAETQYF
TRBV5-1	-	CASSPARGLYEQYF
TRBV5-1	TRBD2	CASSPTSDQETQYF
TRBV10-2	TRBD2	CASSVPTLSGRTLTDTQYF
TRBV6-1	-	CASSGDRNYGYTF
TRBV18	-	CASSPGRGSGNTIYF